One and the same sample provided the 28 T cell receptor beta chains below, sequenced in a study of CD8 T cells in Susac syndrome. cDNA came from around 0.5 to 1 ug RNA primed by random hexamers. TCRdb fed the immunoSEQ multiplex PCR reads into MiXCR, producing one record per CDR3 protein. This sample has 130,000 or so distinct CDR3 sequences, with roughly 95% found just once. Sequenced material: CD4+ T cells from PBMCs. These receptors were taken from a human donor with multiple sclerosis.

The chain employs TRBV20-1 and TRBJ2-5; no reliable D call. V lost 4 bases and J 1 base, leaving 4 bases between the germline ends. This CDR3 has 11 residues. The germline gives CDR1 DFQATT, CDR2 SNEGSKA (reference sequence). The CDR3 protein is CSATPQETQYF. The CDR3 DNA reads TGCAGTGCTACTCCCCAAGAGACCCAGTACTTC.

The chain is built from TRBV11-2 and TRBJ2-5; D possibly uses TRBD1 or TRBD2 (5 bases each). V lost 4 bases, J lost 7 bases, and 16 bases lay in between. The CDR3 runs 14 residues. Germline CDR1 SGHAT, CDR2 FQNNGV. The CDR3 DNA is TGTGCCAGCAGCTACCGGGACCCCGTAGGGACCCAGTACTTC. Translation gives CASSYRDPVGTQYF.

V usage is TRBV7-9 and J usage is TRBJ1-2; D remains ambiguous. The V gene lost 1 base and the J gene lost 7 bases, with 16 bases spanning the gap. Germline V gives CDR1 SEHNR, CDR2 FQNEAQ (reference sequence). The CDR3 is 15 amino acids. CDR3 DNA sequence: TGTGCCAGCAGCTTAGTCCCTAGGGTAGTCGGTGGCTACACCTTC. Translation gives CASSLVPRVVGGYTF.

V gene TRBV4-1 combines with J gene TRBJ2-5; D is perhaps TRBD1 or TRBD2 (6 bases each). The CDR3 covers 15 residues. Deletions cut 0 bases from V and 5 bases from J, with 13 bases between. The germline V gene encodes CDR1 MGHRA and CDR2 YSYEKL. The CDR3 region is CASSQDGGRGETQYF. The CDR3 DNA sequence: TGCGCCAGCAGCCAAGATGGGGGGCGTGGGGAGACCCAGTACTTC.

The chain uses TRBV15 and TRBJ2-7, with 8 bases aligning to TRBD1. This CDR3 has 18 amino acids. V lost 3 bases and J lost 4; bases outside the gene matches: 17. In germline, CDR1 is LNHNV, CDR2 YYDKDF (reference sequence). The CDR3 loop is CATSSTSAWAGGRYEQYF. The CDR3 bases are TGTGCCACCAGCAGCACCTCCGCTTGGGCAGGGGGCAGGTACGAGCAGTACTTC.

The chain joins TRBV12-3 or TRBV12-4 to TRBJ1-2; 10 nucleotides agree with TRBD1. The V segment lost 6 bases and the J segment 1 base; nucleotides outside the gene matches: 2. The CDR3 length is 14 residues. CDR3 coding DNA: TGTGCCAGCAGACGGGACAGGGGTAACTATGGCTACACCTTC. Residues: CASRRDRGNYGYTF.

This rearrangement joins TRBV9 to TRBJ2-1, with D hard to call. Germline-derived CDR1 and CDR2 are SGDLS and YYNGEE. This CDR3 region has 15 residues. V was clipped by 0 bases and J by 1 base, with 8 bases between them. The CDR3 loop reads CASSVGSESYNEQFF. CDR3 in DNA: TGTGCCAGCAGCGTAGGGAGCGAGTCCTACAATGAGCAGTTCTTC.

V is TRBV29-1 and J is TRBJ2-2; maybe TRBD1 (6 bases). The CDR3 extends over 18 amino acids. Germline V gene lookup returns CDR1 SQVTM and CDR2 ANQGSEA. The V end lost 2 bases, the J end lost 5 bases, and 24 bases lay between the germline ends. CDR3 in amino acids: CSVELIRFGQGLTGELFF. As DNA, the CDR3 is TGCAGCGTTGAATTAATCCGTTTTGGTCAGGGGTTGACCGGGGAGCTGTTTTTT.

This clonotype appeared a single time. This chain uses TRBV30 with TRBJ2-1, with D possibly matching TRBD2 (5 bases). Between the trimmed V and J ends, which lost 5 bases and 0 bases, there was a span of 14 bases. CDR3 length equals 15 residues. Germline CDR1 reads GTSNPN; CDR2 reads SVGIG (reference sequence). The CDR3 DNA follows: TGTGCCTGGGCTCGACTGGGGAGCTCCTACAATGAGCAGTTCTTC. Translating gives CAWARLGSSYNEQFF.

The chain combines TRBV5-1 with TRBJ2-4, with 9 bases matching TRBD2. The junction had 17 bases not matched to a gene; V was cut back by 4 bases and J by 6 bases. This CDR3 region has 18 residues. CDR1 and CDR2 from the germline V gene are SGHRS and YFSETQ. Here the CDR3 DNA reads TGCGCCAGCAGCCCCGGAGGAAATAGCGGGGGCCCGAGAAACATTCAGTACTTC. This encodes CASSPGGNSGGPRNIQYF.

V is TRBV24-1 and J is TRBJ2-5, with TRBD2 matching 8 bases. The trim removed 2 bases at V and 5 bases at J, leaving 9 bases unmatched. The CDR3 is 16 residues long. Germline CDR1 KGHDR, CDR2 SFDVKD. This CDR3 is CATSDYGIGGAETQYF. CDR3 sequence (DNA): TGTGCCACCAGTGATTATGGCATCGGGGGGGCTGAGACCCAGTACTTC.

This rearrangement joins TRBV2 to TRBJ2-2; 10 nucleotides align to TRBD2. There are 18 residues in the CDR3. The germline V gene has CDR1 SNHLY and CDR2 FYNNEI. V trimming: 2 bases; J trimming: 4 bases; junction bases outside the gene matches: 10. The CDR3 loop is CASSETSLAGVGTGELFF. DNA of the CDR3: TGTGCCAGCAGTGAAACTTCGCTAGCGGGAGTGGGCACCGGGGAGCTGTTTTTT. Combining the CDR3 with reference TRBV2 and TRBJ2-2 gives the whole variable domain EPEVTQTPSHQVTQMGQEVILRCVPISNHLYFYWYRQILGQKVEFLVSFYNNEISEKSEIFDDQFSVERPDGSNFTLKIRSTKLEDSAMYFCASSETSLAGVGTGELFFGEGSRLTVL.

This sequence joins TRBV12-3 or TRBV12-4 and TRBJ1-6; no definite D call. The CDR3 totals 13 residues. V lost 2 bases to trimming and J lost 7 bases, with 6 bases between them. The CDR3 sequence: CASSLFTNSPLHF. The CDR3 DNA reads TGTGCCAGCAGTTTATTTACCAATTCACCCCTCCACTTT.

V and J are TRBV28 and TRBJ1-4; 8 nucleotides align to TRBD1. The CDR3 covers 14 residues. V lost 10 bases, J lost 1 base, and 5 bases stayed unmatched. The germline CDR1 and CDR2 sequences are MDHEN and SYDVKM. The CDR3 bases are TGTGCCATAGGACAGGGCCTAACTAATGAAAAACTGTTTTTT. Translating it yields CAIGQGLTNEKLFF. The full variable domain, in which reference TRBV28 and TRBJ1-4 provide the parts outside the CDR3, is DVKVTQSSRYLVKRTGEKVFLECVQDMDHENMFWYRQDPGLGLRLIYFSYDVKMKEKGDIPEGYSVSREKKERFSLILESASTNQTSMYLCAIGQGLTNEKLFFGSGTQLSVL.

The chain links TRBV15 to TRBJ1-2; TRBD1 aligns across 7 bases. Unmatched junction bases numbered 8, after V lost 0 bases and J lost 7 bases. Looked up from germline, CDR1 is LNHNV and CDR2 is YYDKDF (reference sequence). The CDR3 has 15 amino acids. The CDR3 loop is CATSRDPGQFSGYTF. DNA of the CDR3: TGTGCCACCAGCAGAGATCCGGGACAGTTTAGTGGCTACACCTTC.

The chain uses TRBV12-3 or TRBV12-4 and TRBJ2-1, with 8 bases lining up with TRBD2. This CDR3 is built from 20 residues. The V and J ends lost 2 bases and 1 base, in that order; junction bases with no gene match: 16. For the CDR3, the DNA is TGTGCCAGCAGTTTACGTCCGGGACTAGGAATTCTAGAATCCTACAATGAGCAGTTCTTC. This sequence encodes CASSLRPGLGILESYNEQFF.

The chain is built from TRBV14 and TRBJ2-5, with no clear D. The V and J ends lost 1 base and 4 bases respectively, with 13 bases between them. From germline, CDR1 is SGHDN and CDR2 FVKESK. The CDR3 consists of 15 residues. The CDR3 region is CASSQAGSGRETQYF. CDR3 nucleotide sequence: TGTGCCAGCAGCCAAGCCGGTAGTGGCCGAGAGACCCAGTACTTC.

The chain is built from TRBV28 and TRBJ2-1; 8 bases match TRBD2. From germline, CDR1 is MDHEN and CDR2 SYDVKM. V was pared by 6 bases and J by 9 bases, with 13 bases of the junction left unmatched. The CDR3 covers 15 residues. The CDR3 nucleotides are TGTGCCAGCAGCCGAAACCGAGCGGGAGTGGGTGAGCAGTTCTTC. Protein sequence: CASSRNRAGVGEQFF.

The rearrangement joins TRBV12-5 to TRBJ1-1; D is possibly TRBD1 (5 bases). The length of the CDR3 is 13 residues. Trimming took off 3 bases at V and 1 base at J, with 6 bases between the two ends. Germline assignment: CDR1 LGHNT and CDR2 FRNRAP. The CDR3 DNA is TGTGCTAGTGGTTTAGGGGCGAACACTGAAGCTTTCTTT. Its protein is CASGLGANTEAFF.

The chain joins TRBV2 to TRBJ2-1; TRBD2 agrees at 7 bases. This CDR3 has 15 residues. Germline assignment: CDR1 SNHLY and CDR2 FYNNEI. V lost 8 bases to trimming and J lost 0 bases; unmatched junction nucleotides: 7. CDR3 DNA: TGTGCCAGCGGGGGGGAGGACTTCTCCTACAATGAGCAGTTCTTC. Translation: CASGGEDFSYNEQFF.

The V and J genes are TRBV12-3 or TRBV12-4 and TRBJ1-5, with a possible D match to TRBD1 (5 bases). Trimming removed 3 bases from V and 9 bases from J, with 12 bases in between. The CDR3 is 13 amino acids. CDR3 in DNA: TGTGCCAGCAGTTTGGAGGGGATGAGGCCCCAGCATTTT. It is translated as CASSLEGMRPQHF.

The chain links TRBV6-2 or TRBV6-3 to TRBJ2-2; D is possibly TRBD1 (6 bases). Looked up from germline, CDR1 is MNHEY and CDR2 is SVGEGT. Trimming cost V 5 bases and J 1 base, with 8 bases left between them. The CDR3 consists of 14 residues. CDR3 protein: CASSRQENTGELFF. The CDR3 coding sequence is TGTGCCAGCAGTCGACAGGAGAACACCGGGGAGCTGTTTTTT.

V gene TRBV19 combines with J gene TRBJ2-7; tentative D call: TRBD1 (6 bases). The CDR3 runs 11 residues. The V end was cut by 7 bases, the J end by 5 bases, with 9 bases between. The germline V gene has CDR1 LNHDA and CDR2 SQIVND (reference sequence). CDR3 region: CASTNRDEQYF. The CDR3 DNA reads TGTGCCAGTACAAACAGGGACGAGCAGTACTTC.

The chain uses TRBV12-3 or TRBV12-4 and TRBJ1-5; D call uncertain. Trimming cost V 1 base and J 6 bases, with 10 bases left between them. The CDR3 has 14 residues. The CDR3 DNA reads as TGTGCCAGCAGTTTAGTGCTCGCTAGTCAGCCCCAGCATTTT. It yields the protein CASSLVLASQPQHF.

The rearrangement joins TRBV20-1 to TRBJ2-7; no clear D. The CDR3 contains 16 residues. Trimming removed 3 bases at V and 0 bases at J, with 18 bases between. Germline loops: CDR1 DFQATT, CDR2 SNEGSKA (reference sequence). The CDR3 nucleotides are TGCAGTGCTAGGGCCCCTGTCGCGGATCTCTCCTACGAGCAGTACTTC. Translated, it gives CSARAPVADLSYEQYF.

The rearrangement uses TRBV5-1 and TRBJ2-1; perhaps D is TRBD1 or TRBD2 (5 bases each). CDR3 size: 15 residues. Germline assignment: CDR1 SGHRS and CDR2 YFSETQ. Trimming removed 5 bases from V and 3 bases from J, with 15 bases in between. The CDR3 region has the DNA TGCGCCAGCAGTTTTAACGGGGACGGCTACAATGAGCAGTTCTTC. This sequence encodes CASSFNGDGYNEQFF.

The chain uses TRBV27 and TRBJ2-7; possibly TRBD1 or TRBD2 for D (5 bases each). The CDR3 runs 13 residues. Germline values: CDR1 MNHEY, CDR2 SMNVEV (reference sequence). With 5 bases removed from V and 5 bases from J, the gap between germline ends came to 13 bases. CDR3 amino acids: CASSPGTRNEQYF. DNA for the CDR3: TGTGCCAGCAGTCCCGGGACGAGGAACGAGCAGTACTTC.

V and J are TRBV15 and TRBJ1-2, with D possibly TRBD1 on 6 matching bases. Germline V CDR1 and CDR2: LNHNV, YYDKDF (reference sequence). The CDR3 length is 14 residues. The V end was cut by 0 bases, the J end by 7 bases, with 12 bases between. CDR3 region: CATSRDRGVGGYTF. The DNA of the CDR3 is TGTGCCACCAGCAGAGACAGGGGCGTAGGTGGCTACACCTTC.